This T cell receptor beta chain comes out of a study of blood T cell repertoires in COVID-19. Germline-derived CDR1 and CDR2 are SGHAT and FQNNGV. V was pared by 1 base and J by 4 bases, with 14 bases between. There are 15 residues in the CDR3. Generated by immunoSEQ multiplex PCR, the TCRdb table keeps only in-frame clones and is missing some. The table has some 240,000 clones, roughly 76% seen once. The V call is TRBV11-2, the J call TRBJ2-7; D may be TRBD2 (6 bases). The sample consisted of peripheral blood. The TCR comes from a woman at least 80 years old with COVID-19, enrolled during active disease. The CDR3 loop is CASSLVGGNFYEQYF. CDR3 DNA: TGTGCCAGCAGCTTAGTAGGCGGGAACTTTTACGAGCAGTACTTC.